This TCR beta chain was documented in a study of OX40 agonist ivuxolimab in advanced cancers. General study results and limits: Low clonal expansion, among the lowest seen, marked partial responders at 0.1-3.0 mg/kg. Certain nonresponding patients likewise had low normalized T-cell clonal expansion. Blood T cells, both CD4+ and CD8+, expanded clonally by week 6 at 0.1 to 3.0 mg/kg.

Trimming cost V 4 bases and J 8 bases; bases outside gene matches: 6. The length of the CDR3 is 13 residues. The germline gives CDR1 SGHTA, CDR2 FQGTGA. On this clone itself: Its antigen is as yet unknown.

Autoimmune disease history or systemic immunosuppression barred patients. Assay used: immunoSEQ multiplex PCR; TCRdb lists only in-frame clones, some missing. The sample lists about 70,000 clones; about nine tenths were seen once. The sequence was collected from an adult with an advanced solid tumor such as melanoma, head and neck, liver or kidney cancer. Sequencing was performed on CD4+ or CD8+ T cells sorted from blood, taken in a trial of the OX40 agonist ivuxolimab. The rearrangement joins TRBV7-3 to TRBJ1-2, with 8 bases identical to TRBD1. Written as DNA, the CDR3 is TGTGCCAGCAGCTCGACAGGGGAAGGCGGCTACACCTTC. This gives the protein CASSSTGEGGYTF.